This TCR beta chain originates from a study of blood T cell repertoires in COVID-19. The wider study: Material from acute and convalescent COVID-19 was sourced from the United States, Italy and Spain.

The CDR3 contains 15 residues. Trimming pared 8 bases from V and 1 base from J, leaving 14 bases between. From germline, CDR1 is MNHEY and CDR2 SVGAGI. Original processing notes: Amplification of reference gene primers was used by the study to estimate nucleated cell counts. The assay was immunoSEQ multiplex PCR, and TCRdb's table has in-frame clones only and misses some. V and J calls and clone size are those listed in that table; D and trimming were worked out from the DNA. In the table there are about 210,000 clones, approximately 90% of which are singletons. The chain carries TRBV6-5 and TRBJ2-2; D is uncertain. Source material: peripheral blood. This clonotype originated in a man aged 30 to 45 with acute or convalescent COVID-19. CDR3 protein: CASVVRWWNTGELFF. The DNA of the CDR3 is TGTGCCAGCGTAGTGAGGTGGTGGAACACCGGGGAGCTGTTTTTT.